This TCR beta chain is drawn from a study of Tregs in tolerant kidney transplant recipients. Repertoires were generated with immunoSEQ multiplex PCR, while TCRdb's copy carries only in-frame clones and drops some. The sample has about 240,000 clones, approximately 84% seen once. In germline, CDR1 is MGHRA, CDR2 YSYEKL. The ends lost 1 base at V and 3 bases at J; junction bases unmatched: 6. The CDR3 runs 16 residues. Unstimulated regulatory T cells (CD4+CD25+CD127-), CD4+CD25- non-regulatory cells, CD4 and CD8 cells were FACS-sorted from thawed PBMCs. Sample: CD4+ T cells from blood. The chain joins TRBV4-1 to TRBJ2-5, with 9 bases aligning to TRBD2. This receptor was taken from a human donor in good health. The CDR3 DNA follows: TGCGCCAGCAGCCAAGGTCCAGCGGGGGGAGAAGAGACCCAGTACTTC. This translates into CASSQGPAGGEETQYF.